The 11 T cell receptor beta chains below all came from one sample that was sequenced in a study of tumor-infiltrating lymphocytes in primary liver carcinoma (dated by TCRdb to the late 2010s). The listed sequencing device is Illumina HiSeq 2500. Starting from approximately 0.5 ug total RNA, TCRbeta-specific cDNA was produced by reverse transcription with a constant-region primer and ProtoScript II reverse transcriptase. The TCRbeta libraries were prepared through three rounds of nested multiplex PCR following a slightly modified ARM-PCR procedure. The first two PCR rounds used multiplex TRBV1-TRBV30 forward primers with a Cbeta reverse primer, each for about 10 cycles. TCRdb trimmed public reads at Q25 via fastp, called clones via MiXCR and kept in-frame beta chains. Each CDR3 protein appears once, grouped with its most common genes and DNA. The sample table contains approximately 120,000 distinct CDR3 sequences; only one count was recorded for around 64% of them. Together, the top ten hold roughly 7.9% of the sample.

Without any cell sorting, total RNA and DNA were co-extracted from about 20-30 mg of bulk tissue using the AllPrep DNA/RNA mini kit. Sequencing used liver tumor tissue from sampling region 3. The meaning of the sample's cell subset or site label: tumor region T3, left-lateral pole. The receptors stem from a woman aged 55-70 years with primary liver carcinoma and hepatitis B virus infection.

Remarks on this clonotype: The junction does not match germline at one end; this may be a read error. The chain employs TRBV7-8 and TRBJ2-1; 14 bases are a match to TRBD2. Germline CDR1 SGHVS, CDR2 FQNEAQ. The CDR3 is 16 residues long. The CDR3 DNA reads TGTGCCAACAGCTTAGTCGGGACTAGCGGGAGTAATGAGCAGTTCTTC. Protein: CANSLVGTSGSNEQFF.

This clonotype was observed a handful of times. A much larger clonotype is one base distant, so this may be a read error. This chain uses TRBV6-6 with TRBJ2-2; the D is unclear. Germline V gives CDR1 MNHNY, CDR2 SVGAGI (reference sequence). This CDR3 is 14 amino acids long. CDR3 protein: CASSYSQTTEELFF. The CDR3 DNA follows: TGTGCCAGCAGTTACAGCCAGACCACCGAGGAGCTGTTTTTT.

In the case of this clonotype: Since the CDR3 does not end with the conserved phenylalanine or tryptophan, this likely comes from a read error. The chain employs TRBV6-5 and TRBJ1-1; 8 bases map to TRBD1. The length of the CDR3 is 14 residues. CDR1 is MNHEY and CDR2 is SVGAGI in the germline V gene. The CDR3 region has the DNA TGTGTCAGCAGTTGGACAGGGAGAAATACTGAAGCTTTCTCT. Encoded protein: CVSSWTGRNTEAFS.

This clonotype appeared once. V is TRBV4-1 and J is TRBJ1-1; no definite D call. The CDR3 spans 18 residues. With 1 base removed from V and 2 bases from J, the gap between germline ends came to 20 bases. Germline CDR1 is MGHRA and CDR2 is YSYEKL. CDR3 DNA sequence: TGCGCCAGCAGCCAAGGCTCCACGGTTGGAATTCTAAACACTGAAGCTTTCTTT. Translating gives CASSQGSTVGILNTEAFF.

In the case of this clonotype: One end of the junction is discordant with germline, which a read error may explain. This chain uses TRBV11-3 with TRBJ2-7; D is possibly TRBD1 or TRBD2 (5 bases each). The CDR3 is 14 amino acids. Per germline, CDR1 SGHNT and CDR2 YENEEA. CDR3 loop: CARSHRDGYYEQYF. CDR3 nucleotide sequence: TGTGCCAGGAGTCACCGGGACGGATACTACGAACAGTACTTC. Full variable domain (outside the CDR3, taken from reference TRBV11-3 and TRBJ2-7): EAGVVQSPRYKIIEKKQPVAFWCNPISGHNTLYWYLQNLGQGPELLIRYENEEAVDDSQLPKDRFSAERLKGVDSTLKIQPAELGDSAVYLCARSHRDGYYEQYFGPGTRLTVT.

Comments on this clonotype: The conserved phenylalanine or tryptophan is not found at the CDR3 terminus, so this likely reflects a read error. This rearrangement joins TRBV6-1 to TRBJ2-2; TRBD2 aligns across 9 bases. The CDR3 runs to 15 residues. V lost 1 base and J lost 5; bases outside the gene matches: 2. CDR1 and CDR2 from the germline V gene are MNHNS and SASEGT. The CDR3 DNA is TGTGCCAGCAGTGAAGGACTAGCGGCTACCGGGGAGCTGTTTTAT. It codes for CASSEGLAATGELFY.

The chain employs TRBV28 and TRBJ1-1; 8 bases are shared with TRBD1. Trimming cost V 6 bases and J 5 bases; bases outside gene matches: 8. This CDR3 comprises 14 residues. Germline V lookup: CDR1 MDHEN, CDR2 SYDVKM. CDR3 in amino acids: CASSTGGTVTEAFF. Written as DNA, the CDR3 is TGTGCCAGCAGCACAGGGGGAACGGTGACTGAAGCTTTCTTT.

Points on this clonotype: A junction end diverges from the germline sequence, so it may reflect a read error. The chain has TRBV11-2 and TRBJ2-3; perhaps TRBD2 as D (6 bases). Germline V gene sequence: CDR1 SGHAT, CDR2 FQNNGV. The CDR3 runs to 16 residues. The CDR3 loop is CAIGSRGLLRTDTQYF. The CDR3 nucleotides read TGTGCCATCGGATCGCGGGGACTCCTACGCACGGATACGCAGTATTTT.

In its sample, this clonotype was seen a few times. J is TRBJ2-3 and V is TRBV6-4, with D perhaps TRBD2 (5 bases). The germline CDR1 and CDR2 sequences are MRHNA and SNTAGT. Trimming removed 4 bases at V and 1 base at J, with 9 bases between. This CDR3 region has 14 residues. CDR3 bases: TGTGCCAGCAGTGTAGGAGCGGGCACAGATACGCAGTATTTT. Its translation is CASSVGAGTDTQYF.

This clonotype was seen once. It may be a read error: a sequence one base away is much more abundant. A read error is likely, as this CDR3 ends without the conserved phenylalanine or tryptophan. The genes are TRBV10-3 and TRBJ2-1; 12 nucleotides agree with TRBD2. The germline V gene has CDR1 ENHRY and CDR2 SYGVKD. CDR3 length equals 17 residues. J lost 7 bases, V lost 2 bases, and 9 bases had no gene match. The CDR3 DNA reads as TGTGCCATCAGTGAGGGGGCTAGCGGGAGGGCCTCTAATGAGCAGTTCCTC. Protein product: CAISEGASGRASNEQFL.

About this clonotype itself: A read error may be the cause here, since a much bigger clone is one base away. The CDR3 is CASSFLGSTTQETQYF. The CDR3 DNA reads as TGTGCCAGCAGCTTTTTGGGATCGACTACCCAAGAGACCCAGTACTTC. The V gene is TRBV7-9, the J gene TRBJ2-5; TRBD2 might be the D (5 bases). Per the germline V gene, CDR1 is SEHNR and CDR2 is FQNEAQ (reference sequence). The CDR3 is made up of 16 amino acids. V was shortened by 3 bases and J by 1 base, with 15 bases between the two germline ends.